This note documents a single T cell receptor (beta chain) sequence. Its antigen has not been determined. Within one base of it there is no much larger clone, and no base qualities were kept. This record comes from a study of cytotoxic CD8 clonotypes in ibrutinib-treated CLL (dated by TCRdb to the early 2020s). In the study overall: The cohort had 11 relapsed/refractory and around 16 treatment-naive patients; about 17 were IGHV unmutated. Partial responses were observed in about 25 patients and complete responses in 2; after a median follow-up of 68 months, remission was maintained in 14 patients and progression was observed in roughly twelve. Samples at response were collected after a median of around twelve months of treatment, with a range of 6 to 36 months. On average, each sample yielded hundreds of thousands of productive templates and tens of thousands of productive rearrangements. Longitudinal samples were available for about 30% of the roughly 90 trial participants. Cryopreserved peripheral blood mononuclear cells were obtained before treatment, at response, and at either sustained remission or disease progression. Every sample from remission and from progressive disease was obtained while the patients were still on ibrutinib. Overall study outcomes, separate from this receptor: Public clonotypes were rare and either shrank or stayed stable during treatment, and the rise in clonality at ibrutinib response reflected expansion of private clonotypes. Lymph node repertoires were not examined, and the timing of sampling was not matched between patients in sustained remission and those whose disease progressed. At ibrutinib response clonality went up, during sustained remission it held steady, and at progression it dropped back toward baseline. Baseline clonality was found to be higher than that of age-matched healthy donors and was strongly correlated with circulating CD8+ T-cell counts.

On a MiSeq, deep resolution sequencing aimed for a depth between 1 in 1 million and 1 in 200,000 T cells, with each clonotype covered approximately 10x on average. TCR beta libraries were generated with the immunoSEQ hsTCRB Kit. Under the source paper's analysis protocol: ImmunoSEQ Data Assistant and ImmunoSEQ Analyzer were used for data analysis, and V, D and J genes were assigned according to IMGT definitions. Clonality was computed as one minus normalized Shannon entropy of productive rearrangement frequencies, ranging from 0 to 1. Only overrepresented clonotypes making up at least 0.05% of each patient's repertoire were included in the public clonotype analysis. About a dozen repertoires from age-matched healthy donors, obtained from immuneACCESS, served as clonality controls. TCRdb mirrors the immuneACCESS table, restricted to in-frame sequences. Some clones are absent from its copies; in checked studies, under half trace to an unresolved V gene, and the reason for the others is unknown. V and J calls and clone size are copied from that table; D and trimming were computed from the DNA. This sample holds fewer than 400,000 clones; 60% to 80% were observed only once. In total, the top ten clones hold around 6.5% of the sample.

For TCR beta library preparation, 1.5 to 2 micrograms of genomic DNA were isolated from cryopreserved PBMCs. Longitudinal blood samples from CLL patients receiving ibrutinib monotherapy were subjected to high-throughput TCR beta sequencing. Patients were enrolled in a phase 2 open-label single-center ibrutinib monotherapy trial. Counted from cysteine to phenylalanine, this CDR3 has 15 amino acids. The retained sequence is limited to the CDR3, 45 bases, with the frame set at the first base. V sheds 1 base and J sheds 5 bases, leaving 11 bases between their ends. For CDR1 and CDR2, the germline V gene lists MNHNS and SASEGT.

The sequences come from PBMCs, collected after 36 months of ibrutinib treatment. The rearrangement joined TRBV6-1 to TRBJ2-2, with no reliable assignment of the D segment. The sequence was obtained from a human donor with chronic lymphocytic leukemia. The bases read TGTGCCAGCAGTGAAGGGGCTATACAGACCGGGGAGCTGTTTTTT. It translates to CASSEGAIQTGELFF.